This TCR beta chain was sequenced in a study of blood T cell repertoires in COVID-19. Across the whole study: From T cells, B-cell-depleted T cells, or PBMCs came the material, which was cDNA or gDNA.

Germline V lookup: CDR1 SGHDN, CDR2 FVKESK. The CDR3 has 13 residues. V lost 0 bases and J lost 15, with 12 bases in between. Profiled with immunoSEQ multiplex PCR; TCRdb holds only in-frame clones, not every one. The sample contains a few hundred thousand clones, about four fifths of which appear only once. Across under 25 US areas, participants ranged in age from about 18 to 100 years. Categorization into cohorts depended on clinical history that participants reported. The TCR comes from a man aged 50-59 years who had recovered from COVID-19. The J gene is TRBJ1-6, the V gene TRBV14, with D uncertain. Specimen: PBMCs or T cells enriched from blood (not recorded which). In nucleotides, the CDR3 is TGTGCCAGCAGCCAAGATTTAGGAGGTCTCCTCCACTTT. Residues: CASSQDLGGLLHF.